Following are 28 T cell receptor beta chains from one sample sequenced in a study of blood T cell repertoires in COVID-19. Produced via immunoSEQ multiplex PCR; TCRdb's table is partial and in-frame only. The sample carries 350,000 to 450,000 clones, approximately 86% recorded once. Sequenced sample: peripheral blood. The receptors were gathered from a woman aged 55-70 years with COVID-19, enrolled during active disease.

V is TRBV15 and J is TRBJ2-3; tentatively, D is TRBD2 (6 bases). The CDR3 runs 18 residues. Germline V gives CDR1 LNHNV, CDR2 YYDKDF (reference sequence). The V end lost 0 bases, the J end lost 0 bases, and 16 bases lay between the germline ends. The CDR3 protein is CATSREPTLASSTDTQYF. The CDR3 DNA reads TGTGCCACCAGCAGAGAGCCTACGCTAGCGAGTAGCACAGATACGCAGTATTTT.

This chain links TRBV5-1 with TRBJ2-7, with D possibly TRBD1 on 6 matching bases. Trimming cost V 4 bases and J 3 bases, with 23 bases left between them. Looked up from germline, CDR1 is SGHRS and CDR2 is YFSETQ. This CDR3 is built from 17 residues. Written as DNA, the CDR3 is TGCGCCAGCAGCATTTCTACGGACAGCCGGAGTATCTACGAGCAGTACTTC. Amino acid sequence: CASSISTDSRSIYEQYF.

The V call is TRBV12-3 or TRBV12-4, the J call TRBJ1-2, with TRBD1 as a possible D gene (6 bases). The V end lost 5 bases, the J end lost 1 base, and 8 bases lay between the germline ends. The CDR3 spans 13 residues. The CDR3 bases are TGTGCCAGCAGTCAGGACAGTAACTATGGCTACACCTTC. This encodes CASSQDSNYGYTF.

The chain uses TRBV7-8 and TRBJ2-2, with 14 nucleotides matching TRBD2. The CDR3 spans 16 residues. V shed 7 bases, J shed 1 base, and the junction held 2 bases outside the gene matches. Looked up from germline, CDR1 is SGHVS and CDR2 is FQNEAQ. CDR3 sequence: CASMTSGGVNTGELFF. DNA for the CDR3: TGTGCCAGCATGACTAGCGGGGGGGTGAACACCGGGGAGCTGTTTTTT.

This clone appeared a few times. The rearrangement uses TRBV3-1 (or the pseudogene TRBV3-2) and TRBJ2-5; 8 bases align to TRBD1. CDR1 is LGHDT, CDR2 YNNKEL, per germline (reference sequence). The V and J ends lost 5 bases and 4 bases, in that order; junction bases with no gene match: 18. This CDR3 region has 18 residues. The CDR3 bases are TGTGCCAGCAGCTTCTCGAACCGCTGGCAGGGGGCGCGAGAGACCCAGTACTTC. It specifies CASSFSNRWQGARETQYF.

The rearrangement uses TRBV10-3 and TRBJ1-6; D is possibly TRBD1 (5 bases). The V and J ends lost 0 bases and 8 bases respectively, with 8 bases between them. The CDR3 spans 14 residues. The germline V gene encodes CDR1 ENHRY and CDR2 SYGVKD. The CDR3 nucleotides read TGTGCCATCAGTGAGTCGTTAGGGGATTCACCCCTCCACTTT. Its translation is CAISESLGDSPLHF.

The rearrangement joins TRBV3-1 (or the pseudogene TRBV3-2) to TRBJ1-1; D gene unclear. V was cut by 3 bases and J by 4 bases, with 15 bases left in between. There are 15 residues in the CDR3. Germline CDR1 reads LGHDT; CDR2 reads YNNKEL (reference sequence). The CDR3 loop reads CASSQSLDSATEAFF. Written as DNA, the CDR3 is TGTGCCAGCAGCCAGAGTTTGGACTCAGCCACTGAAGCTTTCTTT.

The chain is built from TRBV5-1 and TRBJ1-5, with D maybe TRBD1 (6 bases). The CDR3 runs 14 residues. Germline V gene data show CDR1 as SGHRS and CDR2 as YFSETQ. The V end was cut by 4 bases, the J end by 4 bases, with 12 bases between. The CDR3 coding sequence is TGCGCCAGCAGCCCCGGGACACAAAATCAGCCCCAGCATTTT. It encodes CASSPGTQNQPQHF.

This clone was counted a few times. V and J are TRBV5-1 and TRBJ2-7; 9 bases fit TRBD1. The V and J ends lost 4 bases and 3 bases, in that order; junction bases with no gene match: 8. Germline V lookup: CDR1 SGHRS, CDR2 YFSETQ. The CDR3 totals 15 residues. This chain's CDR3 is CASSRGQGAFYEQYF. CDR3 coding DNA: TGCGCCAGCAGCCGGGGACAGGGCGCCTTCTACGAGCAGTACTTC.

J is TRBJ2-3 and V is TRBV25-1, with a weak D call TRBD1 (6 bases). This CDR3 contains 13 residues. Looked up from germline, CDR1 is MGHDK and CDR2 is SYGVNS. Trimming cost V 4 bases and J 4 bases, with 9 bases left between them. The CDR3 bases are TGTGCCAGCAGTGTGGGGGCGGCAGATACGCAGTATTTT. It encodes CASSVGAADTQYF.

This clone occurred once. The chain employs TRBV7-8 and TRBJ2-1; 7 bases are a match to TRBD2. The CDR3 covers 15 residues. CDR1 is SGHVS, CDR2 FQNEAQ, per germline. The ends lost 5 bases at V and 8 bases at J; junction bases unmatched: 12. CDR3 nucleotide sequence: TGTGCCAGCAGCCCCTTTGTAGAAGCGGGGCATGAGCAGTTCTTC. This gives the protein CASSPFVEAGHEQFF.

This clone was recorded once. In DNA form, the CDR3 reads TGTGCCAGCAGCTCTTCAGGGGACGGAAACAATGAGCAGTTCTTC. Its translation: CASSSSGDGNNEQFF. The chain has TRBV7-3 and TRBJ2-1; D might be TRBD1 (6 bases). Germline CDR1 reads SGHTA; CDR2 reads FQGTGA. There are 15 residues in the CDR3. V was trimmed by 4 bases and J by 5 bases, leaving 15 bases between them.

The chain has TRBV3-1 (or the pseudogene TRBV3-2) and TRBJ1-1; D uncertain. Germline V CDR1 and CDR2: LGHDT, YNNKEL (reference sequence). Trimming shortened V by 1 base and J by 0 bases, and 9 bases separated the two germline ends. The CDR3 runs 15 residues. The CDR3 DNA follows: TGTGCCAGCAGCCAAGGGTCGGTGATGAACACTGAAGCTTTCTTT. Translation: CASSQGSVMNTEAFF.

The V gene is TRBV5-8, the J gene TRBJ1-4, with a tentative D call TRBD1 (6 bases). CDR3 size: 16 residues. CDR1 and CDR2 (germline): SGHTS, YDEGEE. The V end was cut by 4 bases, the J end by 5 bases, with 18 bases between. CDR3 residues: CASSGGSQLMNEKLFF. For the CDR3, the DNA is TGTGCCAGCAGCGGGGGCTCTCAACTCATGAATGAAAAACTGTTTTTT.

V gene TRBV7-9 combines with J gene TRBJ2-7, with TRBD1 identical over 10 bases. The V gene's germline CDR1 is SEHNR and CDR2 FQNEAQ (reference sequence). J lost 4 bases, V lost 5 bases, and 11 bases had no gene match. The CDR3 has 16 residues. DNA for the CDR3: TGTGCCAGCAGCGCGGCGGCCACGGGACAGGGGTACGAGCAGTACTTC. It specifies CASSAAATGQGYEQYF.

This chain uses TRBV5-1 with TRBJ2-1, with D perhaps matching TRBD2 (6 bases). Germline V lookup: CDR1 SGHRS, CDR2 YFSETQ. CDR3 length: 17 residues. Trimming took 4 bases from V and 1 from J, leaving 18 bases between them. This CDR3 is CASSPPGLARSYNEQFF. In DNA form, the CDR3 reads TGCGCCAGCAGCCCCCCGGGGCTAGCGAGGTCCTACAATGAGCAGTTCTTC.

This clone was picked up one time. The chain couples TRBV7-9 to TRBJ2-7, with TRBD1 matching 9 bases. This CDR3 is 17 amino acids long. Germline V gives CDR1 SEHNR, CDR2 FQNEAQ (reference sequence). After removal of 1 base from V and 2 bases from J, the junction contained 9 bases not matched to a gene. CDR3 residues: CASSLGSTGGIPYEQYF. DNA for the CDR3: TGTGCCAGCAGCTTAGGAAGTACAGGGGGCATTCCCTACGAGCAGTACTTC.

V usage is TRBV5-4 and J usage is TRBJ2-1, with 14 bases that match TRBD2. The CDR3 totals 15 residues. Germline V gives CDR1 SGHNT, CDR2 YYREEE (reference sequence). The V segment lost 3 bases and the J segment 7 bases; nucleotides outside the gene matches: 3. CDR3 residues: CASSWTSGGQNEQFF. The DNA of the CDR3 is TGTGCCAGCAGCTGGACTAGCGGGGGGCAAAATGAGCAGTTCTTC.

The gene calls are TRBV7-3 and TRBJ2-5; 7 nucleotides align to TRBD2. J was trimmed by 4 bases and V by 7 bases; bases with no gene match: 6. This CDR3 has 13 amino acids. In germline, CDR1 is SGHTA, CDR2 FQGTGA. The CDR3 spells CASMQGLRETQYF. CDR3 DNA: TGTGCCAGCATGCAGGGACTACGAGAGACCCAGTACTTC.

The V and J genes are TRBV5-5 and TRBJ2-7; 7 bases line up with TRBD1. CDR1 and CDR2 (germline): SGHKS, YYEKEE (reference sequence). The CDR3 sequence is 15 residues long. The trim removed 2 bases at V and 0 bases at J, leaving 5 bases unmatched. The CDR3: CASSFLGQDSYEQYF. The CDR3 DNA follows: TGTGCCAGCAGCTTCCTCGGACAGGACTCCTACGAGCAGTACTTC.

V and J are TRBV10-1 and TRBJ1-2; TRBD1 is a possible D gene (5 bases). The CDR3 contains 15 residues. Trimming cost V 0 bases and J 8 bases, with 16 bases left between them. Germline lookup yields CDR1 WNHNN and CDR2 SYGVQD (reference sequence). The CDR3 DNA sequence: TGCGCCAGCAGTGAGTCCCGTTCCGGGGGGGACGGCTACACCTTC. Protein: CASSESRSGGDGYTF.

The V and J genes are TRBV10-3 and TRBJ2-7; TRBD2 aligns across 10 bases. J was trimmed by 5 bases and V by 6 bases; bases with no gene match: 4. Germline V gene sequence: CDR1 ENHRY, CDR2 SYGVKD. The CDR3 spans 13 residues. The CDR3 loop reads CAISERGGNEQYF. Written as DNA, the CDR3 is TGTGCCATCAGCGAGCGGGGGGGCAACGAGCAGTACTTC.

V is TRBV5-1 and J is TRBJ2-1; 11 bases match TRBD2. Germline loops: CDR1 SGHRS, CDR2 YFSETQ. The J segment lost 6 bases and the V segment lost 2 bases, leaving 1 base of the junction unmatched. CDR3 size: 14 residues. CDR3 in amino acids: CASSFSGGANEQFF. CDR3 nucleotide sequence: TGCGCCAGCAGCTTTAGCGGGGGGGCCAATGAGCAGTTCTTC.

This chain uses TRBV27 with TRBJ2-6; the match to TRBD1 covers 7 bases. V was pared by 7 bases and J by 2 bases, with 17 bases of the junction left unmatched. CDR3 size: 19 residues. Germline V CDR1 and CDR2: MNHEY, SMNVEV (reference sequence). The CDR3 DNA reads as TGTGCCAGCACCACCCGGGGACAGCGGTCGGGCGCTGGGGCCAACGTCCTGACTTTC. This sequence encodes CASTTRGQRSGAGANVLTF.

The genes are TRBV7-9 and TRBJ2-1; D not certain. V was clipped by 1 base and J by 7 bases, with 11 bases between them. The germline CDR1 and CDR2 sequences are SEHNR and FQNEAQ (reference sequence). The CDR3 loop spans 14 amino acids. For the CDR3, the DNA is TGTGCCAGCAGCTTAGTTGCCCCAACAAATGAGCAGTTCTTC. Translating gives CASSLVAPTNEQFF. Full variable domain (rest looked up from reference TRBV7-9 and TRBJ2-1): DTGVSQNPRHKITKRGQNVTFRCDPISEHNRLYWYRQTLGQGPEFLTYFQNEAQLEKSRLLSDRFSAERPKGSFSTLEIQRTEQGDSAMYLCASSLVAPTNEQFFGPGTRLTVL.

The gene calls are TRBV11-3 and TRBJ2-7, with D perhaps matching TRBD2 (6 bases). Germline lookup yields CDR1 SGHNT and CDR2 YENEEA. Trimming stripped 5 bases from V and 1 base from J, with 15 bases between. The CDR3 extends over 15 amino acids. CDR3 residues: CASSVAVGGSYEQYF. CDR3 DNA sequence: TGTGCCAGCAGCGTAGCGGTAGGAGGATCCTACGAGCAGTACTTC. Full variable domain (missing parts from reference TRBV11-3 and TRBJ2-7): EAGVVQSPRYKIIEKKQPVAFWCNPISGHNTLYWYLQNLGQGPELLIRYENEEAVDDSQLPKDRFSAERLKGVDSTLKIQPAELGDSAVYLCASSVAVGGSYEQYFGPGTRLTVT.

This rearrangement joins TRBV11-3 to TRBJ2-1, with a weak D call TRBD1 (6 bases). This CDR3 is built from 15 residues. Looked up from germline, CDR1 is SGHNT and CDR2 is YENEEA. Trimming took off 5 bases at V and 4 bases at J, with 15 bases between the two ends. The CDR3 protein is CASSIRDTQYNEQFF. CDR3 nucleotides: TGTGCCAGCAGCATCCGGGACACCCAGTACAATGAGCAGTTCTTC.

The chain links TRBV15 to TRBJ2-3, with 10 bases lining up with TRBD2. The germline gives CDR1 LNHNV, CDR2 YYDKDF (reference sequence). The CDR3 runs to 16 residues. Trimming removed 4 bases from V and 4 bases from J; junction bases left unmatched: 8. The CDR3 DNA follows: TGTGCCACCAGCATGGGAGCGGGGGGGCCAGCAGATACGCAGTATTTT. Translated, it gives CATSMGAGGPADTQYF.